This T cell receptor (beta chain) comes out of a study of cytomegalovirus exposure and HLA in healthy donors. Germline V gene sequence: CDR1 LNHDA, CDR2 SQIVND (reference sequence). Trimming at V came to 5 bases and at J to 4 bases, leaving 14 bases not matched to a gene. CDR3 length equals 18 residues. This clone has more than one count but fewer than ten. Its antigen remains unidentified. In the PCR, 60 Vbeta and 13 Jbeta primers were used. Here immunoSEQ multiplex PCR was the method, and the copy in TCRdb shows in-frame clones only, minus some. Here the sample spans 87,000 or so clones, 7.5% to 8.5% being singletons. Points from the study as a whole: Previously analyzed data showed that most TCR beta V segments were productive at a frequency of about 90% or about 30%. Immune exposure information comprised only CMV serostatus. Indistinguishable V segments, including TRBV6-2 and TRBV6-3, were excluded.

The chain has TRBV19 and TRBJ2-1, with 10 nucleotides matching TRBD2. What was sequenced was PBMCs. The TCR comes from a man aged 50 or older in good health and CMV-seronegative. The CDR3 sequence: CASSLRDRRLAGYNEQFF. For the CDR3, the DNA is TGTGCCAGTAGTCTCCGGGACAGGCGACTAGCGGGTTACAATGAGCAGTTCTTC.